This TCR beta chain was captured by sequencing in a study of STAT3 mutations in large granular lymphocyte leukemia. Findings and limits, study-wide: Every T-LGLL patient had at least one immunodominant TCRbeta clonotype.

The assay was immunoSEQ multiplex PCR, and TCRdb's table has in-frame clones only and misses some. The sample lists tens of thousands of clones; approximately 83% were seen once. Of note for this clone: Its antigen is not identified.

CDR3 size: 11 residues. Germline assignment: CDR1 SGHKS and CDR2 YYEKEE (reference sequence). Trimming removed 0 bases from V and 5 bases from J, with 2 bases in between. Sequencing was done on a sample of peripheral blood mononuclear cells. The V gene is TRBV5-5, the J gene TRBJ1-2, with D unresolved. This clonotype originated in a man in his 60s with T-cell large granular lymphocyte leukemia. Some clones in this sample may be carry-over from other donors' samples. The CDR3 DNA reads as TGTGCCAGCAGCTTGGGGTATGGCTACACCTTC. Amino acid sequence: CASSLGYGYTF.